This is a list of T cell receptor beta chains from one sample in a study of post-analysis software for immune sequencing data. In TCRdb, the PCR reads were re-called with MiXCR into one record per CDR3 protein. The sample includes some 500,000 distinct CDR3 sequences, around 40% of them seen just once. Material: blood. These TCRs come from a girl between 5 and 17 years old with multiple sclerosis. The CDR3 runs from the conserved cysteine through the conserved F or W. Each record gives: CDR3 DNA, CDR3 protein, clone size, J gene, D gene, V gene. A D gene is named only where the DNA matches it firmly. The size of a clone is reported for some rows only, either as once, few or many, or as a class for expanded clones.

DNA: TGTGCCAGCAGTTTAGTAAATTACGAGCAGTACTTC
CDR3: CASSLVNYEQYF
size: few
J: TRBJ2-7
D: -
V: TRBV12-3/TRBV12-4

DNA: TGTGCCAGCAGCCGACAGATGAACACTGAAGCTTTCTTT
CDR3: CASSRQMNTEAFF
size: -
J: TRBJ1-1
D: -
V: TRBV6-5

DNA: TGTGCCAGCAGCTTGCCCCCTTCTACAGGGAACACTGAAGCTTTCTTT
CDR3: CASSLPPSTGNTEAFF
size: -
J: TRBJ1-1
D: -
V: TRBV5-5

DNA: TGTGCCAGCAGGAGCGGACAGACGGCTGAAAAACTGTTTTTT
CDR3: CASRSGQTAEKLFF
size: few
J: TRBJ1-4
D: -
V: TRBV12-3/TRBV12-4

DNA: TGCGCCAGCAGCCAGTTTGGGGGCGCGGGTACTGAAGCTTTCTTT
CDR3: CASSQFGGAGTEAFF
size: -
J: TRBJ1-1
D: -
V: TRBV4-3

DNA: TGCAGTGCTAGGAGCGGCCCTGTGAACACTGAAGCTTTCTTT
CDR3: CSARSGPVNTEAFF
size: -
J: TRBJ1-1
D: -
V: TRBV20-1

DNA: TGTGCCAGCAGCACGACTAGGGCTACGCAGTATTTT
CDR3: CASSTTRATQYF
size: many
J: TRBJ2-3
D: -
V: TRBV6-2/TRBV6-3

DNA: TGCGCCAGCAGCTTGGACGGGACGTTTAACTATGGCTACACCTTC
CDR3: CASSLDGTFNYGYTF
size: -
J: TRBJ1-2
D: -
V: TRBV5-1

DNA: TGCGCCAGCAGCCAAGTGGGACAGGGGGCTACGAATGAGCAGTTCTTC
CDR3: CASSQVGQGATNEQFF
size: -
J: TRBJ2-1
D: TRBD1
V: TRBV4-1

DNA: TGTGCCAGCAGCCAAGGGGGACTAGCCTTCAATGAGCAGTTCTTC
CDR3: CASSQGGLAFNEQFF
size: -
J: TRBJ2-1
D: TRBD2
V: TRBV4-2

DNA: TGTGCCAGCAGCCCCTATAAGGACACCCGGCCCCAGCATTTT
CDR3: CASSPYKDTRPQHF
size: few
J: TRBJ1-5
D: -
V: TRBV6-5

DNA: TGCGCCGGCAGCCAAGAATGGCAGGACGGGATCTACGAGCAGTACTTC
CDR3: CAGSQEWQDGIYEQYF
size: -
J: TRBJ2-7
D: -
V: TRBV4-1

DNA: TGTGCCAGCAGCTTAAGGAGTAGCGGGAGGGCCTCATTAGAGGCAGATACGCAGTATTTT
CDR3: CASSLRSSGRASLEADTQYF
size: -
J: TRBJ2-3
D: TRBD2
V: TRBV7-3

DNA: TGTGCCAGCAGTTTCCAGGCAGGGGGCCTGGATGAGCAGTTCTTC
CDR3: CASSFQAGGLDEQFF
size: -
J: TRBJ2-1
D: TRBD1
V: TRBV27

DNA: TGTGCCAGCAGAATCCAGGGAAATCAGCCCCAGCATTTT
CDR3: CASRIQGNQPQHF
size: -
J: TRBJ1-5
D: -
V: TRBV12-3/TRBV12-4

DNA: TGTGCCAGCAGTGAGGGCGCGTACTCCTACAATGAGCAGTTCTTC
CDR3: CASSEGAYSYNEQFF
size: -
J: TRBJ2-1
D: -
V: TRBV2

DNA: TGTGCCAGCAGCGGACAGGGACCTAACTATGGCTACACCTTC
CDR3: CASSGQGPNYGYTF
size: -
J: TRBJ1-2
D: TRBD1
V: TRBV6-6

DNA: TGTGCCATCAGTGAGTCACGCAGGGTAGATACGCAGTATTTT
CDR3: CAISESRRVDTQYF
size: -
J: TRBJ2-3
D: -
V: TRBV10-3

DNA: TGTGCCAGCAGGACCGGGACAGGAATTCACAATGAGCAGTTCTTC
CDR3: CASRTGTGIHNEQFF
size: few
J: TRBJ2-1
D: TRBD1
V: TRBV2

DNA: TGTGCCAGCAGCATCGAGCGGGACACAGATACGCAGTATTTT
CDR3: CASSIERDTDTQYF
size: -
J: TRBJ2-3
D: TRBD2
V: TRBV7-9

DNA: TGTGCCACGACAAGGGACAGCACGTCCTACGAGCAGTACTTC
CDR3: CATTRDSTSYEQYF
size: -
J: TRBJ2-7
D: TRBD1
V: TRBV10-3

DNA: TGCAGCGTTGAGCCGGGGCGCGAGACCCAGTACTTC
CDR3: CSVEPGRETQYF
size: many
J: TRBJ2-5
D: -
V: TRBV29-1

DNA: TGCGCCAGCAGCTTTTTAATCTCCGGGTACCAGGAGACCCAGTACTTC
CDR3: CASSFLISGYQETQYF
size: -
J: TRBJ2-5
D: -
V: TRBV5-1

DNA: TGTGCCAGCAGCCCCCGGGACAGGGAATACAATGAGCAGTACTTC
CDR3: CASSPRDREYNEQYF
size: -
J: TRBJ2-5
D: TRBD1
V: TRBV7-2

DNA: TGTGCCAGCAGTTCCGGCACCACCTCCTACAATGAGCAGTACTTC
CDR3: CASSSGTTSYNEQYF
size: few
J: TRBJ2-7
D: -
V: TRBV12-3/TRBV12-4

DNA: TGCAGTGCTAGATGGCAGGTCTACGAGCAGTACTTC
CDR3: CSARWQVYEQYF
size: -
J: TRBJ2-7
D: -
V: TRBV20-1

DNA: TGCAGTGCTAGAGGGCTGTTCGAGCGGGCATTTATACAGGGGACCCAGTACTTC
CDR3: CSARGLFERAFIQGTQYF
size: -
J: TRBJ2-5
D: -
V: TRBV20-1

DNA: TGTGCCAGCAGTTTCACGACACCCACAGATACGCAGTATTTT
CDR3: CASSFTTPTDTQYF
size: few
J: TRBJ2-3
D: -
V: TRBV27

DNA: TGTGCCAGCAGCGTTAAACCCGGGACAGTGGCCGATGAGCAGTTCTTC
CDR3: CASSVKPGTVADEQFF
size: -
J: TRBJ2-1
D: TRBD1
V: TRBV28

DNA: TGCGCCAGCAGCCGCCGACTAGCGGGAGGATTCAAAGGGACCCAGTACTTC
CDR3: CASSRRLAGGFKGTQYF
size: -
J: TRBJ2-5
D: TRBD2
V: TRBV4-3

DNA: TGTGCCAGCAGCTTAAAACTAGCGGGAGTCGGGGAGCAGTTCTTC
CDR3: CASSLKLAGVGEQFF
size: -
J: TRBJ2-1
D: TRBD2
V: TRBV13

DNA: TGTGCCACCAGTGATTTTCCGGACAGGGGAAGGGATGAGCAGTTCTTC
CDR3: CATSDFPDRGRDEQFF
size: -
J: TRBJ2-1
D: TRBD1
V: TRBV24-1

DNA: TGTGCCATCAGTGACGGACAGGGAGACGAGCAGTACTTC
CDR3: CAISDGQGDEQYF
size: -
J: TRBJ2-7
D: TRBD1
V: TRBV10-3